These 9 T cell receptor beta chains were sequenced from one sample in a study of blood T cell repertoires in COVID-19. The repertoire was sequenced with immunoSEQ multiplex PCR; TCRdb's copy has only in-frame clones and lacks some. The sample yields a few hundred thousand clones, roughly 89% seen once. Sample: peripheral blood. The receptors originated from a woman aged 55-70 years with COVID-19, enrolled during active disease.

V usage is TRBV19 and J usage is TRBJ2-7, with TRBD1 matching over 8 bases. Germline V lookup: CDR1 LNHDA, CDR2 SQIVND (reference sequence). Germline trimming cut 3 bases from V and 5 bases from J; bases unmatched to any gene: 9. CDR3 length: 15 residues. This CDR3 is CASSISRTGRDEQYF. The CDR3 DNA reads as TGTGCCAGTAGTATTTCCCGGACAGGGAGAGACGAGCAGTACTTC.

A single count supports this clone. V gene TRBV11-2 combines with J gene TRBJ2-7, with 8 nucleotides matching TRBD1. The CDR3 consists of 12 residues. The V gene's germline CDR1 is SGHAT and CDR2 FQNNGV. Unmatched junction bases numbered 0, after V lost 2 bases and J lost 6 bases. The CDR3 DNA follows: TGTGCCAGCAGCTTAACAGGGGGCGAGCAGTACTTC. The encoded protein is CASSLTGGEQYF.

The CDR3 DNA is TGTGCCAGCAGCGCTCGGGACAGGGGTAACTATGGCTACACCTTC. Protein sequence: CASSARDRGNYGYTF. This chain links TRBV9 with TRBJ1-2; the match to TRBD1 covers 10 bases. The CDR3 totals 15 residues. Germline trimming cut 3 bases from V and 1 base from J; bases unmatched to any gene: 3. CDR1 is SGDLS, CDR2 YYNGEE, per germline. The complete variable domain, with remaining parts taken from reference TRBV9 and TRBJ1-2, reads DSGVTQTPKHLITATGQRVTLRCSPRSGDLSVYWYQQSLDQGLQFLIQYYNGEERAKGNILERFSAQQFPDLHSELNLSSLELGDSALYFCASSARDRGNYGYTFGSGTRLTVV.

This chain connects TRBV5-1 to TRBJ2-5; 7 bases line up with TRBD2. This CDR3 is built from 16 residues. The trim removed 4 bases at V and 3 bases at J, leaving 12 bases unmatched. Germline CDR1 reads SGHRS; CDR2 reads YFSETQ. This chain's CDR3 is CASSLPLGLTKETQYF. The CDR3 DNA reads as TGCGCCAGCAGCCTACCACTGGGACTAACCAAAGAGACCCAGTACTTC.

V usage is TRBV15 and J usage is TRBJ2-1; 9 nucleotides align to TRBD1. Losses at the gene ends were 2 bases for V and 6 bases for J; bases not matched to a gene: 8. The CDR3 runs 16 residues. CDR1 and CDR2 (germline): LNHNV, YYDKDF (reference sequence). CDR3 protein: CATSRKPGQGPNEQFF. The CDR3 coding sequence is TGTGCCACCAGCAGAAAACCGGGACAGGGTCCCAATGAGCAGTTCTTC.

This sequence joins TRBV5-1 and TRBJ1-5; the match to TRBD1 covers 8 bases. Germline CDR1 reads SGHRS; CDR2 reads YFSETQ. The CDR3 spans 15 residues. V lost 2 bases to trimming and J lost 5 bases; unmatched junction nucleotides: 6. The CDR3 spells CASSLWTGKDQPQHF. The DNA for the CDR3 is TGCGCCAGCAGCTTATGGACAGGGAAGGATCAGCCCCAGCATTTT.

This clone was recorded only once. The gene calls are TRBV5-1 and TRBJ2-7; TRBD1 matches 10 bases. V was clipped by 4 bases and J by 5 bases; unmatched bases: 6. CDR3 size: 14 residues. The germline V gene encodes CDR1 SGHRS and CDR2 YFSETQ. DNA of the CDR3: TGCGCCAGCAGCCACAGGGACAGGGGAGACGAGCAGTACTTC. This translates into CASSHRDRGDEQYF. Based on the CDR3 plus reference TRBV5-1 and TRBJ2-7, the full variable domain is KAGVTQTPRYLIKTRGQQVTLSCSPISGHRSVSWYQQTPGQGLQFLFEYFSETQRNKGNFPGRFSGRQFSNSRSEMNVSTLELGDSALYLCASSHRDRGDEQYFGPGTRLTVT.

In its sample, this clone was seen once. V gene TRBV11-1 combines with J gene TRBJ1-1, with TRBD1 identical over 8 bases. The germline V gene encodes CDR1 SGHAT and CDR2 FQDESV (reference sequence). The CDR3 length is 16 residues. J was trimmed by 1 base and V by 4 bases; bases with no gene match: 8. The CDR3 here is CASSSQGAVRNTEAFF. In DNA, the CDR3 is TGTGCCAGCAGCTCGCAGGGGGCGGTTCGGAACACTGAAGCTTTCTTT.

This chain joins TRBV7-3 and TRBJ2-2, with D maybe TRBD2 (5 bases). The CDR3 has 15 residues. V lost 0 bases and J lost 5, with 10 bases in between. Germline V lookup: CDR1 SGHTA, CDR2 FQGTGA. The DNA of the CDR3 is TGTGCCAGCAGCTTAACCCGGTCGGGAACCGGGGAGCTGTTTTTT. Residues: CASSLTRSGTGELFF. Complete variable domain (other parts from reference TRBV7-3 and TRBJ2-2): GAGVSQTPSNKVTEKGKYVELRCDPISGHTALYWYRQSLGQGPEFLIYFQGTGAADDSGLPNDRFFAVRPEGSVSTLKIQRTERGDSAVYLCASSLTRSGTGELFFGEGSRLTVL.